A single sample is the source of the 29 T cell receptor beta chains below, sequenced in a study of T-cell reconstitution after alpha-beta-depleted transplantation in children. Unique molecular identifiers tagged the TCRbeta library. Each CDR3 protein gets one entry after TCRdb re-called the PCR reads with MiXCR. The sample shows some 500,000 distinct CDR3 sequences, around 18% of them seen only once. The sample in question was PBMCs from the stem cell graft donor, obtained from the stem cell graft. Every receptor here comes from a human donor who donated a stem cell graft to a child with acute lymphoblastic leukemia.

This clonotype appeared a few times. The junction does not match germline at one end; this may be a read error. The rearrangement links TRBV20-1 to TRBJ2-5, with 10 bases lining up with TRBD1. The CDR3 has 13 amino acids. Germline V gene sequence: CDR1 DFQATT, CDR2 SNEGSKA (reference sequence). The CDR3 DNA sequence: TGCAGTGCCAGAGACAGGGGGCGAGAGACCCAGTACTTC. Translating it yields CSARDRGRETQYF.

The chain recombines TRBV20-1 with TRBJ2-7; 9 bases fit TRBD2. Per the germline V gene, CDR1 is DFQATT and CDR2 is SNEGSKA (reference sequence). V lost 3 bases and J lost 4; bases outside the gene matches: 13. The CDR3 covers 16 residues. The CDR3 sequence: CSARPSGLAGMYEQYF. The CDR3 coding sequence is TGCAGTGCTAGGCCATCCGGGCTAGCGGGAATGTACGAGCAGTACTTC.

This sequence joins TRBV12-3 or TRBV12-4 and TRBJ1-3; D unresolved. V lost 2 bases, J lost 0 bases, and 8 bases lay in between. The CDR3 has 15 amino acids. CDR3 sequence reads: CASSLLRNSGNTIYF. The CDR3, as DNA: TGTGCCAGCAGTTTATTACGGAACTCTGGAAACACCATATATTTT.

This clonotype was counted only a few times. J is TRBJ2-2 and V is TRBV4-2; 9 bases fit TRBD2. This CDR3 is 20 amino acids long. Germline CDR1 and CDR2: LGHNA and YNFKEQ. Trimming cost V 4 bases and J 2 bases; bases outside gene matches: 17. The DNA of the CDR3 is TGTGCCAGCAGCCCTGCAGCGGCGGGAGGGCCTACTATAAACACCGGGGAGCTGTTTTTT. As protein: CASSPAAAGGPTINTGELFF.

This chain connects TRBV20-1 to TRBJ2-1; TRBD1 matches at 8 bases. Unmatched junction bases numbered 5, after V lost 3 bases and J lost 4 bases. Germline CDR1 and CDR2: DFQATT and SNEGSKA (reference sequence). The CDR3 covers 14 residues. The CDR3 protein is CSASRGRGYNEQFF. CDR3 coding DNA: TGCAGTGCTAGCAGGGGGCGTGGGTACAATGAGCAGTTCTTC.

The chain has TRBV5-1 and TRBJ2-7; 9 bases are shared with TRBD2. Germline V gives CDR1 SGHRS, CDR2 YFSETQ. The CDR3 extends over 14 amino acids. V gave up 3 bases and J gave up 3 bases; unmatched junction bases: 4. CDR3 loop: CASSWTSANYEQYF. For the CDR3, the DNA is TGCGCCAGCAGCTGGACTAGCGCAAACTACGAGCAGTACTTC.

The chain employs TRBV5-1 and TRBJ2-1; a possible D gene is TRBD2 (5 bases). Germline values: CDR1 SGHRS, CDR2 YFSETQ. The CDR3 consists of 14 residues. The germline V and J ends were trimmed by 3 bases and 2 bases, with 9 bases remaining between them. The DNA for the CDR3 is TGCGCCAGCAGCTCGGACTTCACCTACAATGAGCAGTTCTTC. Protein product: CASSSDFTYNEQFF.

This clonotype was seen a handful of times. This rearrangement joins TRBV27 to TRBJ1-6; D gene ambiguous. Between the trimmed V and J ends, which lost 3 bases and 10 bases, there was a span of 13 bases. Looked up from germline, CDR1 is MNHEY and CDR2 is SMNVEV (reference sequence). The CDR3 loop spans 14 amino acids. The CDR3: CASSFATVESPLHF. The CDR3 coding sequence is TGTGCCAGCAGTTTCGCTACGGTGGAGTCACCCCTCCACTTT.

This clonotype was counted between two and nine times. The chain uses TRBV6-5 and TRBJ1-2; D is possibly TRBD1 (5 bases). Germline values: CDR1 MNHEY, CDR2 SVGAGI. The length of the CDR3 is 14 residues. The V gene lost 6 bases and the J gene lost 4 bases, with 15 bases spanning the gap. CDR3 sequence: CASSPLDSIYGYTF. The CDR3 DNA sequence: TGTGCCAGCAGCCCACTCGACAGTATCTATGGCTACACCTTC.

This clonotype was recorded a few times. The V call is TRBV5-1, the J call TRBJ2-1; 11 nucleotides agree with TRBD2. The length of the CDR3 is 16 residues. Germline V lookup: CDR1 SGHRS, CDR2 YFSETQ. V was clipped by 0 bases and J by 8 bases; unmatched bases: 7. The chain's CDR3 is CASSLELAGVRHEQFF. The CDR3 DNA is TGCGCCAGCAGCTTGGAACTAGCGGGAGTTCGGCATGAGCAGTTCTTC. Together with reference TRBV5-1 and TRBJ2-1, the CDR3 gives the full variable domain: KAGVTQTPRYLIKTRGQQVTLSCSPISGHRSVSWYQQTPGQGLQFLFEYFSETQRNKGNFPGRFSGRQFSNSRSEMNVSTLELGDSALYLCASSLELAGVRHEQFFGPGTRLTVL.

The genes are TRBV9 and TRBJ2-2, with 7 nucleotides matching TRBD2. CDR1 is SGDLS and CDR2 is YYNGEE in the germline V gene. CDR3 size: 19 residues. The trim removed 3 bases at V and 4 bases at J, leaving 18 bases unmatched. The DNA for the CDR3 is TGTGCCAGCAGCGGGGGGGGGTCGGGCGGAGGAAGAATCACCGGGGAGCTGTTTTTT. It is translated as CASSGGGSGGGRITGELFF.

The table lists this clonotype with a few counts. The chain couples TRBV6-5 to TRBJ2-1; 7 bases are shared with TRBD1. The CDR3 has 14 amino acids. V trimming: 0 bases; J trimming: 9 bases; junction bases outside the gene matches: 5. Germline V gene data show CDR1 as MNHEY and CDR2 as SVGAGI. CDR3 bases: TGTGCCAGCAGTTACTCGATAGGGGGCGGTGAGCAGTTCTTC. It is translated as CASSYSIGGGEQFF.

This clonotype was seen a few times. The CDR3 region is CASSQEVSGTGEQFF. For the CDR3, the DNA is TGCGCCAGCAGCCAGGAGGTTAGCGGGACAGGTGAGCAGTTCTTC. The chain combines TRBV4-1 with TRBJ2-1, with D tentatively TRBD1 or TRBD2 (8 bases each). V gave up 3 bases and J gave up 9 bases, with 18 bases separating them. The CDR3 spans 15 residues. Germline loops: CDR1 MGHRA, CDR2 YSYEKL.

Many counts were recorded for this clonotype. Sequence at one end of the junction differs from germline and may be a read error. J is TRBJ2-3 and V is TRBV5-1; no clear D. Germline V gene sequence: CDR1 SGHRS, CDR2 YFSETQ. The CDR3 runs to 12 residues. The DNA of the CDR3 is TGTGCCAGCAGTTTAATCACAGATACGCAGTATTTT. Protein product: CASSLITDTQYF.

This clonotype came up a few times. The chain joins TRBV12-3 or TRBV12-4 to TRBJ2-1; 7 bases fit TRBD2. CDR3 length: 16 residues. V dropped 3 bases and J dropped 1; count of bases not matched to a gene: 6. In DNA form, the CDR3 reads TGTGCCAGCAGTTTGGGAGCGGGAATGTCCTACAATGAGCAGTTCTTC. Its protein is CASSLGAGMSYNEQFF.

This chain joins TRBV15 and TRBJ2-5; the match to TRBD1 covers 8 bases. The CDR3 sequence is 15 residues long. The V gene's germline CDR1 is LNHNV and CDR2 YYDKDF (reference sequence). After removal of 2 bases from V and 1 base from J, the junction contained 3 bases not matched to a gene. The CDR3 spells CATSRLQGAQETQYF. CDR3 DNA: TGTGCCACCAGCAGATTGCAGGGGGCCCAAGAGACCCAGTACTTC. Full variable domain (missing parts from reference TRBV15 and TRBJ2-5): DAMVIQNPRYQVTQFGKPVTLSCSQTLNHNVMYWYQQKSSQAPKLLFHYYDKDFNNEADTPDNFQSRRPNTSFCFLDIRSPGLGDTAMYLCATSRLQGAQETQYFGPGTRLLVL.

Only a few counts were recorded for this clonotype. This chain uses TRBV24-1 with TRBJ2-7; D uncertain. Germline lookup yields CDR1 KGHDR and CDR2 SFDVKD. This CDR3 is built from 14 residues. Between the trimmed V and J ends, which lost 2 bases and 2 bases, there was a span of 9 bases. The CDR3 region is CATSDSGFPYEQYF. CDR3 nucleotide sequence: TGTGCCACCAGTGATTCCGGGTTTCCCTACGAGCAGTACTTC.

CDR3 in DNA: TGTGCCAGCAGCGCAGACGTAGCAACTAATGAAAAACTGTTTTTT. Residues: CASSADVATNEKLFF. This chain connects TRBV7-9 to TRBJ1-4; no clear D gene. In germline, CDR1 is SEHNR, CDR2 FQNEAQ (reference sequence). The CDR3 is 15 residues long. V shed 5 bases and J shed 0 bases, with 10 bases lying between them. Together with reference TRBV7-9 and TRBJ1-4, the CDR3 gives the full variable domain: DTGVSQNPRHKITKRGQNVTFRCDPISEHNRLYWYRQTLGQGPEFLTYFQNEAQLEKSRLLSDRFSAERPKGSFSTLEIQRTEQGDSAMYLCASSADVATNEKLFFGSGTQLSVL.

This chain uses TRBV29-1 with TRBJ2-7, with D tentatively TRBD2 (5 bases). CDR3 length: 13 residues. V was shortened by 6 bases and J by 3 bases, with 15 bases between the two germline ends. The germline gives CDR1 SQVTM, CDR2 ANQGSEA. The CDR3 DNA reads as TGCAGCGTCCTCGTGACTACCCGCTACGAGCAGTACTTC. Translating gives CSVLVTTRYEQYF.

Only a few counts were recorded for this clonotype. The chain carries TRBV6-5 and TRBJ2-1; a possible D gene is TRBD1 (5 bases). CDR3 length: 15 residues. From germline, CDR1 is MNHEY and CDR2 SVGAGI. V was cut by 2 bases and J by 2 bases, with 10 bases left in between. CDR3: CASSYGGHAYNEQFF. The CDR3 bases are TGTGCCAGCAGTTACGGCGGACACGCCTACAATGAGCAGTTCTTC.

The chain is built from TRBV12-3 or TRBV12-4 and TRBJ2-7; D may correspond to TRBD1 or TRBD2 (7 bases each). This CDR3 spans 14 amino acids. V was pared by 8 bases and J by 4 bases, with 18 bases between. CDR3 amino acids: CASVETGRGYEQYF. CDR3 nucleotide sequence: TGTGCCAGCGTCGAGACAGGGAGGGGATACGAGCAGTACTTC.

The J gene is TRBJ1-2, the V gene TRBV4-1; 8 bases line up with TRBD1. This CDR3 is built from 14 residues. V lost 2 bases, J lost 2 bases, and 1 base stayed unmatched. Per the germline V gene, CDR1 is MGHRA and CDR2 is YSYEKL. Here the CDR3 reads CASSQRTGNYGYTF. DNA of the CDR3: TGCGCCAGCAGCCAACGGACAGGGAACTATGGCTACACCTTC.

This clonotype has only a few counts. The chain couples TRBV12-3 or TRBV12-4 to TRBJ2-2; D perhaps matches TRBD2 (6 bases). The CDR3 has 14 amino acids. V lost 3 bases and J lost 6, with 11 bases in between. The CDR3 region has the DNA TGTGCCAGCAGTTTTATTTCGGGGGCCGGGGAGCTGTTTTTT. It is translated as CASSFISGAGELFF.

This sequence joins TRBV24-1 and TRBJ2-1, with D unclear. With 2 bases removed from V and 4 bases from J, the gap between germline ends came to 20 bases. Per the germline V gene, CDR1 is KGHDR and CDR2 is SFDVKD. This CDR3 comprises 18 residues. The CDR3 sequence is CATSDSNTGSLRYNEQFF. In DNA, the CDR3 is TGTGCCACCAGTGATTCCAATACCGGGTCCCTACGTTACAATGAGCAGTTCTTC.

This clonotype showed up just a few times. The V and J genes are TRBV6-1 and TRBJ2-1; no clear D. The CDR3 has 12 amino acids. The germline V gene encodes CDR1 MNHNS and CDR2 SASEGT. V was clipped by 1 base and J by 8 bases, with 6 bases between them. CDR3 amino acids: CASSEGTYEQFF. Written as DNA, the CDR3 is TGTGCCAGCAGTGAAGGTACATATGAGCAGTTCTTC.

This clonotype has just a few counts. V gene TRBV10-3 combines with J gene TRBJ2-3; D gene unclear. V gave up 11 bases and J gave up 2 bases, with 17 bases separating them. Germline V gene data show CDR1 as ENHRY and CDR2 as SYGVKD. The CDR3 is made up of 14 amino acids. The chain's CDR3 is CAATASENTDTQYF. The CDR3 DNA reads TGTGCCGCCACGGCCAGCGAAAACACAGATACGCAGTATTTT.

This clonotype was recorded a few times. This chain uses TRBV6-1 with TRBJ2-3; the match to TRBD2 covers 14 bases. Germline CDR1 is MNHNS and CDR2 is SASEGT. This CDR3 region has 16 residues. With 6 bases clipped from V and 6 bases from J, the junction kept 8 bases outside the gene matches. The CDR3 loop reads CASSPTGTSGSDTQYF. CDR3 in DNA: TGTGCCAGCAGCCCCACGGGGACTAGCGGGAGTGATACGCAGTATTTT.

The DNA for the CDR3 is TGCGCCAGCAGCCATGGACAGGCCAGCTCCTACGAGCAGTACTTC. As protein: CASSHGQASSYEQYF. The gene calls are TRBV4-1 and TRBJ2-7; 7 bases are a match to TRBD1. This CDR3 has 15 amino acids. Germline V CDR1 and CDR2: MGHRA, YSYEKL. The ends lost 3 bases at V and 0 bases at J; junction bases unmatched: 5.

This clonotype came up many times. The rearrangement links TRBV6-6 to TRBJ2-3; D is ambiguous. There are 15 residues in the CDR3. CDR1 and CDR2 (germline): MNHNY, SVGAGI (reference sequence). V was pared by 7 bases and J by 6 bases, with 20 bases between. CDR3 loop: CASIRKAPGIDTQYF. Here the CDR3 DNA reads TGTGCCAGCATTCGAAAGGCTCCTGGGATCGATACGCAGTATTTT.